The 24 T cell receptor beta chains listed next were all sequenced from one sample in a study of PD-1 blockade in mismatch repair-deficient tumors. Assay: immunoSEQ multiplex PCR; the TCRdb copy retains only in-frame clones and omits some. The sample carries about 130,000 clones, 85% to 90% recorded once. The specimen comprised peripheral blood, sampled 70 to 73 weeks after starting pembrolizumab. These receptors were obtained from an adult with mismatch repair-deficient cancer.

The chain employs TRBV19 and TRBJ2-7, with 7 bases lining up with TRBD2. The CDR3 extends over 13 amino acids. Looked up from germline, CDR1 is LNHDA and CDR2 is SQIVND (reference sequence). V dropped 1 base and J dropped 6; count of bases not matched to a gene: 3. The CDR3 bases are TGTGCCAGTAGTATAGCGGGAGGACGCGAGCAGTACTTC. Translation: CASSIAGGREQYF.

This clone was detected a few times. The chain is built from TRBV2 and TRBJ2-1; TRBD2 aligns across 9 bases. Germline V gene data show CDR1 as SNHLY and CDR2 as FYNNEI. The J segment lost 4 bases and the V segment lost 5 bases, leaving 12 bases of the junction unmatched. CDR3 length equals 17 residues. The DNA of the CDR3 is TGTGCCAGCAGTCCCCGGCTAGCGGGGCCCTTTTACAATGAGCAGTTCTTC. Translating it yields CASSPRLAGPFYNEQFF.

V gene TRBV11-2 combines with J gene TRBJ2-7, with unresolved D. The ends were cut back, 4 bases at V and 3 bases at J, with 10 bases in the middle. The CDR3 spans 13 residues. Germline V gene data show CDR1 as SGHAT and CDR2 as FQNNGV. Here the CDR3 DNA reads TGTGCCAGCAGCTCCCTTTTAGACTACGAGCAGTACTTC. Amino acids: CASSSLLDYEQYF.

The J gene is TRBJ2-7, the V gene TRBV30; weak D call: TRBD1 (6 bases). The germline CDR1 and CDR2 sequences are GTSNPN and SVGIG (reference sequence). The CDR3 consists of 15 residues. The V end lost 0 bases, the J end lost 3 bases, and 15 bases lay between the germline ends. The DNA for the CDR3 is TGTGCCTGGAGTGTCGGGCAGGGGCCCTTCTACGAGCAGTACTTC. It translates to CAWSVGQGPFYEQYF.

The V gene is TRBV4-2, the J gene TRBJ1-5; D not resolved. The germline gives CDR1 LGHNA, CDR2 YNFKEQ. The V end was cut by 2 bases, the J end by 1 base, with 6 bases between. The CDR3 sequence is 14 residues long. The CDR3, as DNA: TGTGCCAGCAGCCAATTGAGCAGCAATCAGCCCCAGCATTTT. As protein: CASSQLSSNQPQHF.

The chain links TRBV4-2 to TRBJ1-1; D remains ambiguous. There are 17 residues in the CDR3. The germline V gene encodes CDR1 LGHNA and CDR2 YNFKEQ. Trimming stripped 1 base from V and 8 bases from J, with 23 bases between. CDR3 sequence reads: CASSQVETLDRGREAFF. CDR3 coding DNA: TGTGCCAGCAGCCAAGTGGAGACTCTAGACCGAGGAAGAGAAGCTTTCTTT.

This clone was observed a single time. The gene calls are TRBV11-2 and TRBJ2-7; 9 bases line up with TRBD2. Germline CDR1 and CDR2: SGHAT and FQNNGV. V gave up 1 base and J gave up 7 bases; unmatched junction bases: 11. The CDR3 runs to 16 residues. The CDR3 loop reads CASSLASSGRSREQYF. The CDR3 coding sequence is TGTGCCAGCAGCTTAGCTAGCAGCGGGAGGTCGAGGGAGCAGTACTTC.

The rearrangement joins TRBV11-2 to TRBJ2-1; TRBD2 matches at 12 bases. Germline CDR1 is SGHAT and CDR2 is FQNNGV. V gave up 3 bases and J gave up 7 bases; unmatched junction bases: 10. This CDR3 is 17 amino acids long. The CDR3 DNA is TGTGCCAGCAGCTTGCCCCTAGCGGGAGGGCCTGGGAATGAGCAGTTCTTC. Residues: CASSLPLAGGPGNEQFF.

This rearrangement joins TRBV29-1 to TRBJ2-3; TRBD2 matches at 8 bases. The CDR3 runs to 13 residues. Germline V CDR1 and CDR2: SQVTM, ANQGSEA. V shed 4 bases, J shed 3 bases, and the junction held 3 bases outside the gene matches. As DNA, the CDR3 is TGCAGCGTTGCGGGACTAGTGACAGATACGCAGTATTTT. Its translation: CSVAGLVTDTQYF.

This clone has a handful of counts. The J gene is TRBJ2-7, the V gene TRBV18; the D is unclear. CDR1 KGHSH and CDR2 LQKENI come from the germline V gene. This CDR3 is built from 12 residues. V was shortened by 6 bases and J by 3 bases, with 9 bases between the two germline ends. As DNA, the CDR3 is TGTGCCAGCTCTGCCGGACGCTACGAGCAGTACTTC. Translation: CASSAGRYEQYF.

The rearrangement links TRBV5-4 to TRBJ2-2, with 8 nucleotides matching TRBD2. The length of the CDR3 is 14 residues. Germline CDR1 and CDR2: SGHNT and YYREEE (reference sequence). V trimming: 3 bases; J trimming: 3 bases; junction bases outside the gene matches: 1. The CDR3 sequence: CASSSGLDTGELFF. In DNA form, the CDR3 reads TGTGCCAGCAGCTCGGGACTAGACACCGGGGAGCTGTTTTTT.

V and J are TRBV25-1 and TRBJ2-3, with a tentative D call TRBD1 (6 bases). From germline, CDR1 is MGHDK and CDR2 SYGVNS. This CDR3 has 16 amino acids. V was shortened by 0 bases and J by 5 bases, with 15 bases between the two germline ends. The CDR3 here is CASSEYRAGERDTQYF. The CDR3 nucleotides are TGTGCCAGCAGTGAATATCGTGCAGGGGAACGAGATACGCAGTATTTT.

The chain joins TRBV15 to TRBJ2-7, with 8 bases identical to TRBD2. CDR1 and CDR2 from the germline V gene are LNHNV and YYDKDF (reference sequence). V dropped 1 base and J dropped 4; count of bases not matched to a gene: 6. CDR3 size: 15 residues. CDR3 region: CATSRGASGQYEQYF. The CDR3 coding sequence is TGTGCCACCAGCAGAGGGGCTAGCGGGCAATACGAGCAGTACTTC.

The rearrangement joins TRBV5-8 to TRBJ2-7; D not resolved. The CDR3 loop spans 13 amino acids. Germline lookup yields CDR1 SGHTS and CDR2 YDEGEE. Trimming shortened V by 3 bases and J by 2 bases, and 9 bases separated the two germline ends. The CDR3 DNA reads TGTGCCAGCAGCTCTTCCCGTCCCTACGAGCAGTACTTC. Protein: CASSSSRPYEQYF.

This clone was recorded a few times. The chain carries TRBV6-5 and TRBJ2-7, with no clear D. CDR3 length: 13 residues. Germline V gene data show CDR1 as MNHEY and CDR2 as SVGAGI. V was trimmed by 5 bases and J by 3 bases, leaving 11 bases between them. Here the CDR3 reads CASSPWTSYEQYF. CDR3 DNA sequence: TGTGCCAGCAGTCCCTGGACCAGCTACGAGCAGTACTTC.

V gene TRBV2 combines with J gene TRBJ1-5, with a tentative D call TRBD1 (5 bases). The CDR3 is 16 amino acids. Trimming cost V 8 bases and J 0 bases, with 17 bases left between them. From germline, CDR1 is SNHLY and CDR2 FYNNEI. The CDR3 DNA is TGTGCCAGCGCGGGGGGAGGACAATATAGCAATCAGCCCCAGCATTTT. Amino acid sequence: CASAGGGQYSNQPQHF.

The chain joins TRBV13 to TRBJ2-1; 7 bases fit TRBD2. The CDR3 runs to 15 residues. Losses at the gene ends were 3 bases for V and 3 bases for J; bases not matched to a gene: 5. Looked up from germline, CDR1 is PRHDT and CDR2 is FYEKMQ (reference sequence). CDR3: CASSLTSSHYNEQFF. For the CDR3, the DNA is TGTGCCAGCAGCTTGACTAGCTCTCACTACAATGAGCAGTTCTTC.

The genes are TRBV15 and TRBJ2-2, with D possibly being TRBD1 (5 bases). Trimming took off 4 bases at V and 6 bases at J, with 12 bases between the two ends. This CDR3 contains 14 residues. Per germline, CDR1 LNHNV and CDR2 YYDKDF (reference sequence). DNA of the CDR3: TGTGCCACCAGCAAGACAGCAGCCCCCGGGGAGCTGTTTTTT. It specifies CATSKTAAPGELFF.

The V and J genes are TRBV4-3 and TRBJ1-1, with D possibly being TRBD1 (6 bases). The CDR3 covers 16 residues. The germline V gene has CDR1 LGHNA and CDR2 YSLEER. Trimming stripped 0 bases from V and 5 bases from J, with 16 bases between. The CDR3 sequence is CASSQDTGFSGTEAFF. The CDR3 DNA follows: TGCGCCAGCAGCCAAGATACAGGGTTTTCGGGTACTGAAGCTTTCTTT.

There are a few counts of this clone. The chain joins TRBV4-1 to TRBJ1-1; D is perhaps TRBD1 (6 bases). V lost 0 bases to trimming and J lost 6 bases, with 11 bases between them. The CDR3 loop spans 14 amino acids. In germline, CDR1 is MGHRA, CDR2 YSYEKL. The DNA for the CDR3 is TGCGCCAGCAGCCAAGATAGGGGGGGCGCTGAAGCTTTCTTT. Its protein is CASSQDRGGAEAFF.

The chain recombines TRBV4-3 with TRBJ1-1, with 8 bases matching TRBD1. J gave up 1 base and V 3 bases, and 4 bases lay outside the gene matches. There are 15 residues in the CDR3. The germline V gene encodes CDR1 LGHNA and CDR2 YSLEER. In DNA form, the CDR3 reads TGCGCCAGCAGCCAGTGGACAGGGTGGAACACTGAAGCTTTCTTT. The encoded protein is CASSQWTGWNTEAFF.

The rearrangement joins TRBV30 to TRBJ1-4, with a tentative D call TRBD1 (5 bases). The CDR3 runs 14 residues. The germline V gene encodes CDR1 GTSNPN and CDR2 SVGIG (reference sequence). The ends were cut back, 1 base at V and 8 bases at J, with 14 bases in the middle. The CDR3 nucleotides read TGTGCCTGGAGTGCCGGACGGACAAGCGAAAAACTGTTTTTT. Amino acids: CAWSAGRTSEKLFF.

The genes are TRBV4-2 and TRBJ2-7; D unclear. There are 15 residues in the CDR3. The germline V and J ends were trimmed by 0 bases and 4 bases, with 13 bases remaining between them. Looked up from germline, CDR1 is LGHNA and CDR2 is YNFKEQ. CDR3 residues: CASSQDPSKIYEQYF. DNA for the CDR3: TGTGCCAGCAGCCAAGATCCGTCCAAGATTTACGAGCAGTACTTC.

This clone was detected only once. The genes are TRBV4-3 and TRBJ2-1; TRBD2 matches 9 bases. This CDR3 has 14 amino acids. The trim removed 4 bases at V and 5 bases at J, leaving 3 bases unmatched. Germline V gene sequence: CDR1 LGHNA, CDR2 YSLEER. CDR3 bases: TGCGCCAGCAGCCTGGCTAGCGGGGACAATGAGCAGTTCTTC. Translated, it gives CASSLASGDNEQFF.